A single sample gave rise to the 21 T cell receptor beta chains below, sequenced in a study of cytomegalovirus exposure and HLA in healthy donors. Amplification used 60 Vbeta primers and 13 Jbeta primers. Data came from immunoSEQ multiplex PCR; TCRdb stores just in-frame clones and leaves some out. This sample has some 150,000 clones, with roughly 80% found just once. Sequencing was done on a sample of PBMCs. The source is a woman aged 40-49 years in good health and CMV-seropositive.

The chain combines TRBV5-4 with TRBJ2-3; the match to TRBD2 covers 12 bases. J lost 7 bases, V lost 5 bases, and 8 bases had no gene match. Per germline, CDR1 SGHNT and CDR2 YYREEE (reference sequence). The CDR3 has 15 amino acids. CDR3 region: CASRPSSGGAHTQYF. CDR3 nucleotides: TGTGCCAGCAGGCCGTCTAGCGGGGGGGCACATACGCAGTATTTT.

The chain joins TRBV5-8 to TRBJ2-7; 7 bases match TRBD2. This CDR3 is 15 amino acids long. From germline, CDR1 is SGHTS and CDR2 YDEGEE. After removal of 1 base from V and 7 bases from J, the junction contained 11 bases not matched to a gene. CDR3 sequence: CASSLLARQAGEQYF. In DNA form, the CDR3 reads TGTGCCAGCAGCTTGTTAGCCAGACAAGCGGGGGAGCAGTACTTC.

The chain uses TRBV18 and TRBJ2-7; D is unresolved. Germline lookup yields CDR1 KGHSH and CDR2 LQKENI. CDR3 size: 14 residues. The V end was cut by 6 bases, the J end by 1 base, with 13 bases between. Here the CDR3 DNA reads TGTGCCAGCTCCCCTGCGGATTATTCCTACGAGCAGTACTTC. It is translated as CASSPADYSYEQYF.

The chain combines TRBV9 with TRBJ1-4; the D gene is possibly TRBD1 (5 bases). The CDR3 is 14 amino acids. Germline V gene lookup returns CDR1 SGDLS and CDR2 YYNGEE. V was cut by 1 base and J by 7 bases, with 11 bases left in between. For the CDR3, the DNA is TGTGCCAGCAGCGTAACGGGGGACGGTGAAAAACTGTTTTTT. This translates into CASSVTGDGEKLFF.

This clone was seen only once. The genes are TRBV5-1 and TRBJ2-1; TRBD1 aligns across 8 bases. Trimming took 4 bases from V and 8 from J; bases not matched to a gene: 11. This CDR3 contains 15 residues. Germline V gives CDR1 SGHRS, CDR2 YFSETQ. The CDR3 sequence is CASSAGQAPGDEQFF. CDR3 coding DNA: TGCGCCAGCAGCGCGGGACAGGCTCCTGGCGATGAGCAGTTCTTC.

The chain uses TRBV18 and TRBJ2-7; TRBD2 matches at 11 bases. The CDR3 extends over 20 amino acids. V was clipped by 4 bases and J by 1 base; unmatched bases: 18. Germline loops: CDR1 KGHSH, CDR2 LQKENI. The CDR3 is CASSLLGGIAGGSQSYEQYF. DNA for the CDR3: TGTGCCAGCTCACTCCTCGGTGGGATAGCGGGAGGGTCGCAATCCTACGAGCAGTACTTC.

This clone was observed a few times. J is TRBJ2-7 and V is TRBV4-3; the D is unclear. This CDR3 spans 14 amino acids. Trimming cost V 1 base and J 6 bases, with 13 bases left between them. Looked up from germline, CDR1 is LGHNA and CDR2 is YSLEER. The chain's CDR3 is CASSQARPRSEQYF. The DNA for the CDR3 is TGCGCCAGCAGCCAAGCTCGACCGAGGTCCGAGCAGTACTTC.

V usage is TRBV18 and J usage is TRBJ1-4; a weak D match, TRBD1 (6 bases). Trimming removed 6 bases from V and 6 bases from J, with 11 bases in between. CDR1 and CDR2 (germline): KGHSH, LQKENI. This CDR3 region has 13 residues. In DNA, the CDR3 is TGTGCCAGCTCGGGGGCAGGGGATGAAAAACTGTTTTTT. Amino acid sequence: CASSGAGDEKLFF. Looking up the rest from reference TRBV18 and TRBJ1-4 gives the full variable domain: NAGVMQNPRHLVRRRGQEARLRCSPMKGHSHVYWYRQLPEEGLKFMVYLQKENIIDESGMPKERFSAEFPKEGPSILRIQQVVRGDSAAYFCASSGAGDEKLFFGSGTQLSVL.

This clone was detected only a few times. The rearrangement links TRBV9 to TRBJ2-3; D remains ambiguous. CDR1 SGDLS and CDR2 YYNGEE come from the germline V gene. The CDR3 loop spans 11 amino acids. With 6 bases removed from V and 2 bases from J, the gap between germline ends came to 4 bases. This chain's CDR3 is CASTNTDTQYF. The CDR3 DNA reads as TGTGCCAGCACTAACACAGATACGCAGTATTTT.

This chain links TRBV5-1 with TRBJ2-2; 9 bases line up with TRBD2. CDR1 SGHRS and CDR2 YFSETQ come from the germline V gene. V shed 3 bases, J shed 1 base, and the junction held 4 bases outside the gene matches. This CDR3 region has 16 residues. In DNA, the CDR3 is TGCGCCAGCAGCTATTTAGCGGGAGAGAACACCGGGGAGCTGTTTTTT. Residues: CASSYLAGENTGELFF.

The chain combines TRBV7-2 with TRBJ1-3, with D possibly being TRBD1 (5 bases). This CDR3 has 13 residues. V shed 4 bases and J shed 4 bases, with 8 bases lying between them. The germline gives CDR1 SGHTA, CDR2 FQGNSA. CDR3 nucleotides: TGTGCCAGCAGCTCAGGGTTGGGAAACACCATATATTTT. It specifies CASSSGLGNTIYF. The whole variable domain, remainder taken from reference TRBV7-2 and TRBJ1-3, is GAGVSQSPSNKVTEKGKDVELRCDPISGHTALYWYRQSLGQGLEFLIYFQGNSAPDKSGLPSDRFSAERTGGSVSTLTIQRTQQEDSAVYLCASSSGLGNTIYFGEGSWLTVV.

The genes are TRBV28 and TRBJ2-7; TRBD2 agrees at 7 bases. The CDR3 has 15 residues. CDR1 is MDHEN and CDR2 is SYDVKM in the germline V gene. V lost 6 bases and J lost 0; bases outside the gene matches: 8. The CDR3 region is CASSGPGGNSYEQYF. The CDR3, as DNA: TGTGCCAGCAGCGGGCCCGGGGGGAACTCCTACGAGCAGTACTTC. The full variable domain, with the rest looked up from reference TRBV28 and TRBJ2-7, is DVKVTQSSRYLVKRTGEKVFLECVQDMDHENMFWYRQDPGLGLRLIYFSYDVKMKEKGDIPEGYSVSREKKERFSLILESASTNQTSMYLCASSGPGGNSYEQYFGPGTRLTVT.

This rearrangement joins TRBV27 to TRBJ1-4, with 7 bases matching TRBD1. The CDR3 is made up of 14 amino acids. J was trimmed by 8 bases and V by 6 bases; bases with no gene match: 9. Looked up from germline, CDR1 is MNHEY and CDR2 is SMNVEV (reference sequence). CDR3 sequence reads: CASREGASYEKLFF. Here the CDR3 DNA reads TGTGCCAGCAGGGAGGGGGCCAGCTACGAAAAACTGTTTTTT.

The gene calls are TRBV2 and TRBJ2-3, with 14 bases aligning to TRBD2. CDR1 and CDR2 (germline): SNHLY, FYNNEI. This CDR3 spans 14 amino acids. With 9 bases clipped from V and 5 bases from J, the junction kept 4 bases outside the gene matches. The CDR3 spells CARTSGGAVDTQYF. In DNA, the CDR3 is TGTGCCAGGACTAGCGGGGGGGCCGTAGATACGCAGTATTTT.

The chain joins TRBV30 to TRBJ2-7; D might be TRBD2 (5 bases). The CDR3 contains 12 residues. CDR1 GTSNPN and CDR2 SVGIG come from the germline V gene (reference sequence). Trimming took off 2 bases at V and 2 bases at J, with 7 bases between the two ends. CDR3 sequence (DNA): TGTGCCTGGAGTCGAGGGACCTACGAGCAGTACTTC. It specifies CAWSRGTYEQYF. Filled out from reference TRBV30 and TRBJ2-7, the complete variable domain reads SQTIHQWPATLVQPVGSPLSLECTVEGTSNPNLYWYRQAAGRGLQLLFYSVGIGQISSEVPQNLSASRPQDRQFILSSKKLLLSDSGFYLCAWSRGTYEQYFGPGTRLTVT.

This chain joins TRBV5-4 and TRBJ2-7, with D maybe TRBD1 (6 bases). The ends were cut back, 1 base at V and 3 bases at J, with 8 bases in the middle. CDR3 length: 13 amino acids. CDR1 and CDR2 (germline): SGHNT, YYREEE (reference sequence). The CDR3 DNA is TGTGCCAGCAGCTTGAAAGGGGGCTACGAGCAGTACTTC. This gives the protein CASSLKGGYEQYF. The whole variable domain, filled in from reference TRBV5-4 and TRBJ2-7, reads ETGVTQSPTHLIKTRGQQVTLRCSSQSGHNTVSWYQQALGQGPQFIFQYYREEENGRGNFPPRFSGLQFPNYSSELNVNALELDDSALYLCASSLKGGYEQYFGPGTRLTVT.

The chain is built from TRBV5-4 and TRBJ2-1, with 10 bases identical to TRBD2. Germline V gene lookup returns CDR1 SGHNT and CDR2 YYREEE (reference sequence). Unmatched junction bases numbered 8, after V lost 3 bases and J lost 5 bases. CDR3 length: 16 residues. CDR3 sequence: CASSSARTSGNNEQFF. In nucleotides, the CDR3 is TGTGCCAGCAGCTCGGCCAGGACTAGCGGTAACAATGAGCAGTTCTTC.

The chain recombines TRBV9 with TRBJ2-7; TRBD1 matches 9 bases. The CDR3 totals 14 residues. V lost 0 bases, J lost 6 bases, and 4 bases stayed unmatched. CDR1 and CDR2 (germline): SGDLS, YYNGEE. The CDR3, as DNA: TGTGCCAGCAGCGTAGGGGACAGGGAGGGCGAGCAGTACTTC. As protein: CASSVGDREGEQYF.

The genes are TRBV9 and TRBJ2-7; a weak D match, TRBD1 (7 bases). The V end was cut by 3 bases, the J end by 6 bases, with 22 bases between. Germline values: CDR1 SGDLS, CDR2 YYNGEE. This CDR3 has 16 amino acids. CDR3 residues: CASSARPGGGPAEQYF. As DNA, the CDR3 is TGTGCCAGCAGCGCCCGCCCAGGAGGGGGCCCCGCCGAGCAGTACTTC.

V and J are TRBV5-1 and TRBJ2-3; possibly TRBD2 for D (7 bases). Germline CDR1 reads SGHRS; CDR2 reads YFSETQ. Trimming cost V 4 bases and J 5 bases, with 17 bases left between them. The CDR3 consists of 15 residues. The CDR3 here is CASSKRGGAEDTQYF. The CDR3 region has the DNA TGCGCCAGCAGCAAAAGGGGGGGGGCTGAAGATACGCAGTATTTT.

The J gene is TRBJ2-3, the V gene TRBV7-3; the match to TRBD2 covers 11 bases. Germline assignment: CDR1 SGHTA and CDR2 FQGTGA. Unmatched junction bases numbered 0, after V lost 1 base and J lost 0 bases. The CDR3 has 16 residues. CDR3 sequence reads: CASSLRLAGSTDTQYF. The CDR3 DNA reads TGTGCCAGCAGCTTAAGACTAGCGGGGAGCACAGATACGCAGTATTTT.